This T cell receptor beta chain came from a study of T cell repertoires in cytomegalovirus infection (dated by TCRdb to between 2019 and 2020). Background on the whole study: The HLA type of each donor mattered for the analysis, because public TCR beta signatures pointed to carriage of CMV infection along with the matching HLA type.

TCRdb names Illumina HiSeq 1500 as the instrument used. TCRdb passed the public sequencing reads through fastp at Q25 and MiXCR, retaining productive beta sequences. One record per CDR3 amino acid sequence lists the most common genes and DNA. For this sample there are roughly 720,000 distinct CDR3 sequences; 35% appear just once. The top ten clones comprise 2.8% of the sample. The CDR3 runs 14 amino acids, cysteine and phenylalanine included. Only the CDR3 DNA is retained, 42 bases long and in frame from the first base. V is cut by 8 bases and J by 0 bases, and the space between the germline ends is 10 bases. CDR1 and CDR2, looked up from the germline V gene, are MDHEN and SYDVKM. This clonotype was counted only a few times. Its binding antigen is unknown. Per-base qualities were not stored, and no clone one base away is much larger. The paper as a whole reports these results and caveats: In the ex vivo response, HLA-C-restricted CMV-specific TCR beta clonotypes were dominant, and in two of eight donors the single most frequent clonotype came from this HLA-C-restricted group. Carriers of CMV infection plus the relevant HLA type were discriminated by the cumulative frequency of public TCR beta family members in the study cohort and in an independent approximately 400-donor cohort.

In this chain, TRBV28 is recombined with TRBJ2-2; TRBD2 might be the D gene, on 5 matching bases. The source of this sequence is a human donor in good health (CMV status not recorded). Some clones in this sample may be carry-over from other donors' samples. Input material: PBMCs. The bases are TGTGCCAGCGGAGGTCCCGCGAACACCGGGGAGCTGTTTTTT. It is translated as CASGGPANTGELFF.